This passage covers 3 T cell receptor beta chains from one sample sequenced in a study of T-cell memory formation after mild COVID-19. TCRdb used MiXCR to reprocess the 5' RACE reads, holding one entry per CDR3 protein. The repertoire has around 130,000 distinct CDR3 sequences, about 15% of them found once; the top ten carry approximately 13%. Material: PBMCs or a T cell subset sorted from them (not recorded which). The receptors derive from an adult woman who had mild COVID-19 (a few samples of this study predate the infection). Cell type and time point are not known.

The chain uses TRBV29-1 and TRBJ1-2; 9 nucleotides match TRBD1. V gave up 0 bases and J gave up 1 base; unmatched junction bases: 6. CDR3 length: 16 residues. The germline V gene encodes CDR1 SQVTM and CDR2 ANQGSEA. The CDR3 spells CSVEDWGQGLNYGYTF. CDR3 DNA: TGCAGCGTTGAAGATTGGGGACAGGGCCTTAACTATGGCTACACCTTC.

The genes are TRBV7-2 and TRBJ2-1; unclear D gene. This CDR3 comprises 12 residues. Trimming took 1 base from V and 8 from J, leaving 6 bases between them. Germline lookup yields CDR1 SGHTA and CDR2 FQGNSA. CDR3 coding DNA: TGTGCCAGCAGCTTAGACCAGTATGAGCAGTTCTTC. Translation gives CASSLDQYEQFF.

This clonotype was seen more than once but under ten times. V is TRBV4-1 and J is TRBJ2-5, with D hard to call. Trimming stripped 0 bases from V and 0 bases from J, with 5 bases between. Germline V gene data show CDR1 as MGHRA and CDR2 as YSYEKL. CDR3 length: 14 residues. This chain's CDR3 is CASSQDSNQETQYF. As DNA, the CDR3 is TGCGCCAGCAGCCAAGATTCTAACCAAGAGACCCAGTACTTC.